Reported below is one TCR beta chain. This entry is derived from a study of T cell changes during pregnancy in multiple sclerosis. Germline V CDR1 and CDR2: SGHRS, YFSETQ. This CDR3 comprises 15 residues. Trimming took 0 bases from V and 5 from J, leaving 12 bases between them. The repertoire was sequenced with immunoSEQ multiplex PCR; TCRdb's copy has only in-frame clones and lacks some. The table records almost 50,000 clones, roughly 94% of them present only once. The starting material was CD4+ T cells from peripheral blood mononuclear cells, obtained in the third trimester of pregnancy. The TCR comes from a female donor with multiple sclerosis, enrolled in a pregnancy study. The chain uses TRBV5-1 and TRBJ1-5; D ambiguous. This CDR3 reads CASSLGPGIYQPQHF. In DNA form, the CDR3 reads TGCGCCAGCAGCTTGGGGCCGGGAATTTATCAGCCCCAGCATTTT.